These 22 T cell receptor beta chains came from one sample sequenced in a study of T cell changes during pregnancy in multiple sclerosis. Sequencing used immunoSEQ multiplex PCR; TCRdb keeps in-frame clones, though not all of them. Here the sample spans some 55,000 clones, 75% to 95% being singletons. The specimen comprised peripheral blood, sampled after pregnancy. These receptors were taken from a female donor in good health, enrolled as a control in a pregnancy study.

This chain links TRBV27 with TRBJ2-7, with D possibly matching TRBD1 (6 bases). The V end was cut by 5 bases, the J end by 1 base, with 15 bases between. There are 15 residues in the CDR3. From germline, CDR1 is MNHEY and CDR2 SMNVEV (reference sequence). Here the CDR3 reads CASSPRQESSYEQYF. CDR3 DNA sequence: TGTGCCAGCAGTCCCAGACAGGAAAGTTCCTACGAGCAGTACTTC.

The chain has TRBV9 and TRBJ1-2; 9 bases match TRBD1. Germline CDR1 is SGDLS and CDR2 is YYNGEE. J was trimmed by 8 bases and V by 0 bases; bases with no gene match: 8. The CDR3 totals 15 residues. The CDR3: CASSVVGGQGIGYTF. CDR3 sequence (DNA): TGTGCCAGCAGCGTAGTTGGGGGACAGGGTATAGGCTACACCTTC.

This chain links TRBV6-1 with TRBJ1-4, with TRBD1 matching over 7 bases. Germline trimming cut 6 bases from V and 12 bases from J; bases unmatched to any gene: 7. The germline V gene has CDR1 MNHNS and CDR2 SASEGT. The CDR3 has 12 amino acids. DNA of the CDR3: TGTGCCAGCAGGCTGGACAGGATGGAACTGTTTTTT. Translation gives CASRLDRMELFF.

The CDR3 DNA follows: TGTGCCAGCAGCGTAGCGGTGGCCTACAATGAGCAGTTCTTC. This codes for CASSVAVAYNEQFF. The chain joins TRBV9 to TRBJ2-1; D unclear. Germline-derived CDR1 and CDR2 are SGDLS and YYNGEE. The CDR3 loop spans 14 amino acids. The V end lost 0 bases, the J end lost 2 bases, and 6 bases lay between the germline ends.

The gene calls are TRBV7-9 and TRBJ2-7; TRBD1 is a possible D gene (6 bases). This CDR3 has 12 amino acids. V lost 4 bases and J 6 bases, leaving 10 bases between the germline ends. The germline CDR1 and CDR2 sequences are SEHNR and FQNEAQ (reference sequence). The DNA of the CDR3 is TGTGCCAGCAGCTACAGGGTAGTCGAGCAGTACTTC. Translating it yields CASSYRVVEQYF.

V is TRBV5-4 and J is TRBJ2-7, with TRBD2 matching 8 bases. CDR3 length: 17 amino acids. The germline gives CDR1 SGHNT, CDR2 YYREEE (reference sequence). V was clipped by 7 bases and J by 5 bases; unmatched bases: 20. The CDR3 loop is CASGYRVLGLDLHEQYF. For the CDR3, the DNA is TGTGCCAGCGGATACCGCGTTCTGGGACTAGACTTACACGAGCAGTACTTC.

The chain is built from TRBV5-1 and TRBJ2-3; D uncertain. V was clipped by 0 bases and J by 0 bases, with 5 bases between them. The CDR3 is 14 residues long. From germline, CDR1 is SGHRS and CDR2 YFSETQ. In nucleotides, the CDR3 is TGCGCCAGCAGCTTGGGTTCTAGCACAGATACGCAGTATTTT. It specifies CASSLGSSTDTQYF.

The chain couples TRBV5-1 to TRBJ1-4; 10 positions agree with TRBD1. V dropped 3 bases and J dropped 6; count of bases not matched to a gene: 8. CDR3 length: 16 residues. The germline CDR1 and CDR2 sequences are SGHRS and YFSETQ. The CDR3, as DNA: TGCGCCAGCAGCTCGGGGACAGGGGCAGGCGATGAAAAACTGTTTTTT. Protein sequence: CASSSGTGAGDEKLFF.

J is TRBJ1-5 and V is TRBV19; D is perhaps TRBD1 (6 bases). The CDR3 runs to 16 residues. Germline loops: CDR1 LNHDA, CDR2 SQIVND (reference sequence). V lost 3 bases, J lost 6 bases, and 18 bases lay in between. DNA of the CDR3: TGTGCCAGTAGTATCCAGGGGAAGGCCAAGGGTCAGCCCCAGCATTTT. Translated: CASSIQGKAKGQPQHF. Full variable domain (remainder filled in from reference TRBV19 and TRBJ1-5): DGGITQSPKYLFRKEGQNVTLSCEQNLNHDAMYWYRQDPGQGLRLIYYSQIVNDFQKGDIAEGYSVSREKKESFPLTVTSAQKNPTAFYLCASSIQGKAKGQPQHFGDGTRLSIL.

The chain uses TRBV7-2 and TRBJ2-7; possibly TRBD1 for D (6 bases). CDR3 length equals 14 residues. Germline lookup yields CDR1 SGHTA and CDR2 FQGNSA. Trimming removed 5 bases from V and 2 bases from J, with 13 bases in between. Here the CDR3 DNA reads TGTGCCAGCAGCACAGGGAGTCGAGCCTACGAGCAGTACTTC. Encoded protein: CASSTGSRAYEQYF. Supplemented by reference TRBV7-2 and TRBJ2-7, the full variable domain reads GAGVSQSPSNKVTEKGKDVELRCDPISGHTALYWYRQSLGQGLEFLIYFQGNSAPDKSGLPSDRFSAERTGGSVSTLTIQRTQQEDSAVYLCASSTGSRAYEQYFGPGTRLTVT.

The chain couples TRBV19 to TRBJ2-7; 10 bases agree with TRBD1. The length of the CDR3 is 13 residues. Germline lookup yields CDR1 LNHDA and CDR2 SQIVND (reference sequence). The trim removed 4 bases at V and 4 bases at J, leaving 1 base unmatched. The CDR3 nucleotides read TGTGCCAGTAGTACGGACAGGGGGTACGAGCAGTACTTC. Translating it yields CASSTDRGYEQYF.

This sequence joins TRBV7-9 and TRBJ2-7; no clear D. Per germline, CDR1 SEHNR and CDR2 FQNEAQ (reference sequence). CDR3 length equals 12 residues. The V end was cut by 0 bases, the J end by 5 bases, with 5 bases between. CDR3 sequence reads: CASSLAINEQYF. In nucleotides, the CDR3 is TGTGCCAGCAGCTTAGCCATCAACGAGCAGTACTTC.

This chain links TRBV28 with TRBJ1-2; D perhaps matches TRBD1 (6 bases). Germline-derived CDR1 and CDR2 are MDHEN and SYDVKM. Trimming shortened V by 2 bases and J by 7 bases, and 11 bases separated the two germline ends. The CDR3 is made up of 13 amino acids. CDR3 sequence reads: CASSLGGGAGYTF. The CDR3 nucleotides are TGTGCCAGCAGTTTAGGGGGGGGCGCTGGCTACACCTTC.

The chain has TRBV28 and TRBJ1-5, with TRBD1 identical over 7 bases. The CDR3 contains 18 residues. Germline trimming cut 7 bases from V and 0 bases from J; bases unmatched to any gene: 15. Germline V lookup: CDR1 MDHEN, CDR2 SYDVKM. The CDR3 DNA is TGTGCCAGCATTCCCTTGGGGACAGCTCAAGTTAGCAATCAGCCCCAGCATTTT. This gives the protein CASIPLGTAQVSNQPQHF. Combining the CDR3 with reference TRBV28 and TRBJ1-5 gives the whole variable domain DVKVTQSSRYLVKRTGEKVFLECVQDMDHENMFWYRQDPGLGLRLIYFSYDVKMKEKGDIPEGYSVSREKKERFSLILESASTNQTSMYLCASIPLGTAQVSNQPQHFGDGTRLSIL.

J is TRBJ2-1 and V is TRBV4-3; TRBD2 aligns across 7 bases. The CDR3 is made up of 16 amino acids. Trimming took 1 base from V and 3 from J; bases not matched to a gene: 6. Germline V gives CDR1 LGHNA, CDR2 YSLEER. CDR3 DNA: TGCGCCAGCAGCCAAGGGATTAGCGGGCTCTACAATGAGCAGTTCTTC. Its protein is CASSQGISGLYNEQFF.

Only a few counts were recorded for this clone. The rearrangement uses TRBV27 and TRBJ1-2; a weak D match, TRBD1 (5 bases). CDR3 length: 13 residues. Trimming shortened V by 3 bases and J by 4 bases, and 9 bases separated the two germline ends. Germline V gene lookup returns CDR1 MNHEY and CDR2 SMNVEV (reference sequence). This chain's CDR3 is CASSLVGGYGYTF. For the CDR3, the DNA is TGTGCCAGCAGTTTGGTGGGGGGCTATGGCTACACCTTC.

The chain recombines TRBV6-6 with TRBJ2-7, with TRBD1 identical over 11 bases. Germline lookup yields CDR1 MNHNY and CDR2 SVGAGI (reference sequence). V lost 6 bases and J lost 2; bases outside the gene matches: 9. The CDR3 spans 16 residues. The CDR3 region is CASRRHAGQGAYEQYF. The DNA for the CDR3 is TGTGCCAGCAGGCGACACGCGGGACAGGGGGCCTACGAGCAGTACTTC.

This rearrangement joins TRBV4-3 to TRBJ1-2, with 7 positions matching TRBD1. CDR3 length: 16 residues. CDR1 is LGHNA, CDR2 YSLEER, per germline. Germline trimming cut 1 base from V and 4 bases from J; bases unmatched to any gene: 9. The CDR3 loop reads CASSQGSGTAFYGYTF. The CDR3 coding sequence is TGCGCCAGCAGCCAAGGTTCCGGGACAGCATTCTATGGCTACACCTTC.

The CDR3 DNA reads TGTGCCAGCAGTTCACCGGGAGGGCGTGACGAGCAGTACTTC. This sequence encodes CASSSPGGRDEQYF. V gene TRBV28 combines with J gene TRBJ2-7; TRBD2 matches at 8 bases. The germline CDR1 and CDR2 sequences are MDHEN and SYDVKM. Trimming cost V 4 bases and J 5 bases; bases outside gene matches: 7. This CDR3 region has 14 residues.

This chain uses TRBV4-1 with TRBJ2-1; perhaps TRBD1 as D (5 bases). With 4 bases removed from V and 3 bases from J, the gap between germline ends came to 22 bases. CDR3 length: 18 residues. Germline assignment: CDR1 MGHRA and CDR2 YSYEKL. CDR3 amino acids: CASSPQPPGSLVYNEQFF. The DNA of the CDR3 is TGCGCCAGCAGCCCTCAACCACCAGGGTCGTTGGTCTACAATGAGCAGTTCTTC.

The chain is built from TRBV15 and TRBJ2-1; 11 bases align to TRBD1. V lost 0 bases, J lost 6 bases, and 4 bases stayed unmatched. This CDR3 is 16 amino acids long. Germline CDR1 LNHNV, CDR2 YYDKDF (reference sequence). In DNA form, the CDR3 reads TGTGCCACCAGCAGAGATAGGACAGGGGGCCCCAATGAGCAGTTCTTC. Translating gives CATSRDRTGGPNEQFF.

V and J are TRBV7-9 and TRBJ2-5; 13 bases line up with TRBD2. This CDR3 region has 16 residues. The trim removed 3 bases at V and 4 bases at J, leaving 5 bases unmatched. Germline lookup yields CDR1 SEHNR and CDR2 FQNEAQ (reference sequence). The DNA of the CDR3 is TGTGCCAGCAGCTTGGGACTAGCGGGATCGGGAGAGACCCAGTACTTC. Translation: CASSLGLAGSGETQYF. Together with reference TRBV7-9 and TRBJ2-5, the CDR3 gives the full variable domain: DTGVSQNPRHKITKRGQNVTFRCDPISEHNRLYWYRQTLGQGPEFLTYFQNEAQLEKSRLLSDRFSAERPKGSFSTLEIQRTEQGDSAMYLCASSLGLAGSGETQYFGPGTRLLVL.